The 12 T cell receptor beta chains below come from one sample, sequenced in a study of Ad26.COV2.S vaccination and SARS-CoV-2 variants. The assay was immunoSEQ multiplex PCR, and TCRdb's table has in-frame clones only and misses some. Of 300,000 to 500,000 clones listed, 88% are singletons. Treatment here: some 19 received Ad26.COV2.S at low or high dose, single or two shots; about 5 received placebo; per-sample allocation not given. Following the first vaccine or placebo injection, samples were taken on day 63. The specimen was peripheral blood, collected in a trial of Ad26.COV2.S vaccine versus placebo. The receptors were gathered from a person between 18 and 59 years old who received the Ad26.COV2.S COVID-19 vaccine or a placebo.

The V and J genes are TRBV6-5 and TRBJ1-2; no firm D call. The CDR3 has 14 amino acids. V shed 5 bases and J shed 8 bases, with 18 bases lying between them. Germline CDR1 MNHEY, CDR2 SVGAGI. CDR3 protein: CASSPGRISSGYTF. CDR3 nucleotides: TGTGCCAGCAGTCCCGGACGGATCTCGTCCGGCTACACCTTC.

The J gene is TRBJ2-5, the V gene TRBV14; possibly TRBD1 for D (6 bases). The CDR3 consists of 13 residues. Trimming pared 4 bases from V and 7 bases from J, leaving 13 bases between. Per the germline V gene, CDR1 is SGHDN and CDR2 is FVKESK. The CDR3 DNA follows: TGTGCCAGCAGCCCTCGGACAGTAGGGACCCAGTACTTC. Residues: CASSPRTVGTQYF.

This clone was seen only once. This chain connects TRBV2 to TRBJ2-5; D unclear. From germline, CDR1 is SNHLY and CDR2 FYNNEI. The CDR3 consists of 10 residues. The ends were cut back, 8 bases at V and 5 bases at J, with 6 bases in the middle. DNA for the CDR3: TGTGCCAGCTACTTGGAGACCCAGTACTTC. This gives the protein CASYLETQYF.

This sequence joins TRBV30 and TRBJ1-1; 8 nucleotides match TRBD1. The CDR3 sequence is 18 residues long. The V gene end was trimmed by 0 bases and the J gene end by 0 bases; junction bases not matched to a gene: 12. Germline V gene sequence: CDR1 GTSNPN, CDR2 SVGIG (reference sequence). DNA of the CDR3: TGTGCCTGGAGTGTATCCCCCGGGACAGGAAAAATGAACACTGAAGCTTTCTTT. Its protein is CAWSVSPGTGKMNTEAFF. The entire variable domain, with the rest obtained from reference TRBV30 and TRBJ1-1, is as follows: SQTIHQWPATLVQPVGSPLSLECTVEGTSNPNLYWYRQAAGRGLQLLFYSVGIGQISSEVPQNLSASRPQDRQFILSSKKLLLSDSGFYLCAWSVSPGTGKMNTEAFFGQGTRLTVV.

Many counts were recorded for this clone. The CDR3 is CASSQDYRQNYGYTF. CDR3 DNA sequence: TGCGCCAGCAGCCAAGATTACCGACAGAATTATGGCTACACCTTC. This chain joins TRBV4-1 and TRBJ1-2, with D possibly matching TRBD1 (5 bases). The V gene lost 0 bases and the J gene lost 5 bases, with 13 bases spanning the gap. CDR3 length equals 15 residues. Germline V gene lookup returns CDR1 MGHRA and CDR2 YSYEKL.

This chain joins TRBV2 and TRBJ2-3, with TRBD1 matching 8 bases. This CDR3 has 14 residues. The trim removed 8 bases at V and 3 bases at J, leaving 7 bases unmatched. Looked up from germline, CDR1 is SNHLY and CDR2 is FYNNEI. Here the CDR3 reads CASRPGQVTDTQYF. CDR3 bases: TGTGCCAGCCGGCCGGGACAGGTAACAGATACGCAGTATTTT.

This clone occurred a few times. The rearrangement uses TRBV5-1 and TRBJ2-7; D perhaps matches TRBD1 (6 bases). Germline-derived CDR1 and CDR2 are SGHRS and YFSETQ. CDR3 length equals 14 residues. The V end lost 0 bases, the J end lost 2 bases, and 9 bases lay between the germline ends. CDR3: CASSLGDIPYEQYF. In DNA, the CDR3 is TGCGCCAGCAGCTTGGGGGACATTCCCTACGAGCAGTACTTC.

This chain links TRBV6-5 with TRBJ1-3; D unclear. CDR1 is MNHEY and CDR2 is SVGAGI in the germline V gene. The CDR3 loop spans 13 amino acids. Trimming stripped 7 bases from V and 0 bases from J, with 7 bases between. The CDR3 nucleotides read TGTGCCAGCATGCAGAGCTCTGGAAACACCATATATTTT. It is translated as CASMQSSGNTIYF.

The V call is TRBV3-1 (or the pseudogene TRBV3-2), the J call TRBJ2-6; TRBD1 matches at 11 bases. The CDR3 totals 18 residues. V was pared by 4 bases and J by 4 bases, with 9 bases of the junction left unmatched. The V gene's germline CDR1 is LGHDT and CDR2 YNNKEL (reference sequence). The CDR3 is CASSPNRDRGSGANVLTF. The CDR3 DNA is TGTGCCAGCAGCCCAAACCGGGACAGGGGGTCCGGGGCCAACGTCCTGACTTTC.

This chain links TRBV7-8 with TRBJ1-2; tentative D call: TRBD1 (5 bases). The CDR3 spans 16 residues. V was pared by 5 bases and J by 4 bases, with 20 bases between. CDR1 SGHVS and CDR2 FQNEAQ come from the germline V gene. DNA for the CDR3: TGTGCCAGCAGCGCGGGACGGATCCCGTTTGGCTATGGCTACACCTTC. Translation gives CASSAGRIPFGYGYTF.

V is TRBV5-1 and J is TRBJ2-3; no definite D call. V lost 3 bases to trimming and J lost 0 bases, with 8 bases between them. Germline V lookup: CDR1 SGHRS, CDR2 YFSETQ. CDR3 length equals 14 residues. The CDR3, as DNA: TGCGCCAGCAGCTATCCCTCCAGCACAGATACGCAGTATTTT. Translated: CASSYPSSTDTQYF. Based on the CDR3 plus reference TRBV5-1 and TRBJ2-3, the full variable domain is KAGVTQTPRYLIKTRGQQVTLSCSPISGHRSVSWYQQTPGQGLQFLFEYFSETQRNKGNFPGRFSGRQFSNSRSEMNVSTLELGDSALYLCASSYPSSTDTQYFGPGTRLTVL.

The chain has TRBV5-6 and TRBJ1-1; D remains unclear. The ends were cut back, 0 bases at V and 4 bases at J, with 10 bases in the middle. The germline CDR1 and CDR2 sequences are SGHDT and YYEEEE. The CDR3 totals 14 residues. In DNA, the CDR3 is TGTGCCAGCAGCTTGGGAGGGCGGGGCACTGAAGCTTTCTTT. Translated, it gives CASSLGGRGTEAFF.